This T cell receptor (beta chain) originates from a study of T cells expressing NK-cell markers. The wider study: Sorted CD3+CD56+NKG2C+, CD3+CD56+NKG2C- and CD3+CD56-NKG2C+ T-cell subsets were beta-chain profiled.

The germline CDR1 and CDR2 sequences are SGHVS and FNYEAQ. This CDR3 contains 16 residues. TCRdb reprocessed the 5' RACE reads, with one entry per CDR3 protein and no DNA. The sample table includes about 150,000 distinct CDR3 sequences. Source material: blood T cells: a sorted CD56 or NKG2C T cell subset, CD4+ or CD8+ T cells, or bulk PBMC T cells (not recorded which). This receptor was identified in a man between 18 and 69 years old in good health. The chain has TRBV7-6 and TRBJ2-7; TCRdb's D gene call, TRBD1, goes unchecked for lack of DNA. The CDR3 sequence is CASSLEGWQGNYEQYF.